This T cell receptor beta chain was found in a study of identical twins. General observations from the study: Out-of-frame alpha sequences common to twins exhibited a surplus of low generation probability. Cross-sectional statistical analysis, not tracking of the same donors, underpinned the conclusions. Beta out-of-frame sequences showed weaker excess sharing between twins.

Per the germline V gene, CDR1 is MNHEY and CDR2 is SMNVEV (reference sequence). V gave up 8 bases and J gave up 0 bases; unmatched junction bases: 10. This CDR3 is 16 amino acids long. Worth noting for this clonotype: The antigen is undetermined.

Using its own MiXCR run on the 5' RACE reads, TCRdb lists one record per CDR3 protein. The sample carries about 530,000 distinct CDR3 sequences, approximately 16% recorded once. The sample was also linked to a second study, of yellow fever vaccine responses in identical twins.

The chain joins TRBV27 to TRBJ2-4; 7 bases are shared with TRBD2. The receptor's source is a woman in her late teens or twenties in good health. Sequencing was done on a sample of CD4+ T cells sorted from blood. In nucleotides, the CDR3 is TGTGCCAGCGCCTCCGGGACTAAATTAGCCAAAAACATTCAGTACTTC. Translated, it gives CASASGTKLAKNIQYF.